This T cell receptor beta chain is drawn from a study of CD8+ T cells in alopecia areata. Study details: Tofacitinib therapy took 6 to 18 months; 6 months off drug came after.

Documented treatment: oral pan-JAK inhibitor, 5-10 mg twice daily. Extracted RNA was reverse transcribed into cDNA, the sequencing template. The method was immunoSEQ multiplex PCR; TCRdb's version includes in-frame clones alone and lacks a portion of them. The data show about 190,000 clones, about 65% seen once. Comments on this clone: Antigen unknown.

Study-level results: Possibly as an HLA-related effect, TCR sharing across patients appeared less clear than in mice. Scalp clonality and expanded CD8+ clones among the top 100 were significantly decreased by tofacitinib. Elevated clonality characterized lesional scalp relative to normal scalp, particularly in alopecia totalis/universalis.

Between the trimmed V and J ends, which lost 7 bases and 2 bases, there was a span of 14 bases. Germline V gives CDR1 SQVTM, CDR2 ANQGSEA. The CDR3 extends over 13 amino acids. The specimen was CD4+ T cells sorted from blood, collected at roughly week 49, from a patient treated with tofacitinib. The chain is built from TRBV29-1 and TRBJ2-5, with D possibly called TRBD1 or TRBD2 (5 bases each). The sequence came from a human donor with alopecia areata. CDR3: CSALRGRQETQYF. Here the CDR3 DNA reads TGCAGCGCCCTGAGGGGTCGACAAGAGACCCAGTACTTC.